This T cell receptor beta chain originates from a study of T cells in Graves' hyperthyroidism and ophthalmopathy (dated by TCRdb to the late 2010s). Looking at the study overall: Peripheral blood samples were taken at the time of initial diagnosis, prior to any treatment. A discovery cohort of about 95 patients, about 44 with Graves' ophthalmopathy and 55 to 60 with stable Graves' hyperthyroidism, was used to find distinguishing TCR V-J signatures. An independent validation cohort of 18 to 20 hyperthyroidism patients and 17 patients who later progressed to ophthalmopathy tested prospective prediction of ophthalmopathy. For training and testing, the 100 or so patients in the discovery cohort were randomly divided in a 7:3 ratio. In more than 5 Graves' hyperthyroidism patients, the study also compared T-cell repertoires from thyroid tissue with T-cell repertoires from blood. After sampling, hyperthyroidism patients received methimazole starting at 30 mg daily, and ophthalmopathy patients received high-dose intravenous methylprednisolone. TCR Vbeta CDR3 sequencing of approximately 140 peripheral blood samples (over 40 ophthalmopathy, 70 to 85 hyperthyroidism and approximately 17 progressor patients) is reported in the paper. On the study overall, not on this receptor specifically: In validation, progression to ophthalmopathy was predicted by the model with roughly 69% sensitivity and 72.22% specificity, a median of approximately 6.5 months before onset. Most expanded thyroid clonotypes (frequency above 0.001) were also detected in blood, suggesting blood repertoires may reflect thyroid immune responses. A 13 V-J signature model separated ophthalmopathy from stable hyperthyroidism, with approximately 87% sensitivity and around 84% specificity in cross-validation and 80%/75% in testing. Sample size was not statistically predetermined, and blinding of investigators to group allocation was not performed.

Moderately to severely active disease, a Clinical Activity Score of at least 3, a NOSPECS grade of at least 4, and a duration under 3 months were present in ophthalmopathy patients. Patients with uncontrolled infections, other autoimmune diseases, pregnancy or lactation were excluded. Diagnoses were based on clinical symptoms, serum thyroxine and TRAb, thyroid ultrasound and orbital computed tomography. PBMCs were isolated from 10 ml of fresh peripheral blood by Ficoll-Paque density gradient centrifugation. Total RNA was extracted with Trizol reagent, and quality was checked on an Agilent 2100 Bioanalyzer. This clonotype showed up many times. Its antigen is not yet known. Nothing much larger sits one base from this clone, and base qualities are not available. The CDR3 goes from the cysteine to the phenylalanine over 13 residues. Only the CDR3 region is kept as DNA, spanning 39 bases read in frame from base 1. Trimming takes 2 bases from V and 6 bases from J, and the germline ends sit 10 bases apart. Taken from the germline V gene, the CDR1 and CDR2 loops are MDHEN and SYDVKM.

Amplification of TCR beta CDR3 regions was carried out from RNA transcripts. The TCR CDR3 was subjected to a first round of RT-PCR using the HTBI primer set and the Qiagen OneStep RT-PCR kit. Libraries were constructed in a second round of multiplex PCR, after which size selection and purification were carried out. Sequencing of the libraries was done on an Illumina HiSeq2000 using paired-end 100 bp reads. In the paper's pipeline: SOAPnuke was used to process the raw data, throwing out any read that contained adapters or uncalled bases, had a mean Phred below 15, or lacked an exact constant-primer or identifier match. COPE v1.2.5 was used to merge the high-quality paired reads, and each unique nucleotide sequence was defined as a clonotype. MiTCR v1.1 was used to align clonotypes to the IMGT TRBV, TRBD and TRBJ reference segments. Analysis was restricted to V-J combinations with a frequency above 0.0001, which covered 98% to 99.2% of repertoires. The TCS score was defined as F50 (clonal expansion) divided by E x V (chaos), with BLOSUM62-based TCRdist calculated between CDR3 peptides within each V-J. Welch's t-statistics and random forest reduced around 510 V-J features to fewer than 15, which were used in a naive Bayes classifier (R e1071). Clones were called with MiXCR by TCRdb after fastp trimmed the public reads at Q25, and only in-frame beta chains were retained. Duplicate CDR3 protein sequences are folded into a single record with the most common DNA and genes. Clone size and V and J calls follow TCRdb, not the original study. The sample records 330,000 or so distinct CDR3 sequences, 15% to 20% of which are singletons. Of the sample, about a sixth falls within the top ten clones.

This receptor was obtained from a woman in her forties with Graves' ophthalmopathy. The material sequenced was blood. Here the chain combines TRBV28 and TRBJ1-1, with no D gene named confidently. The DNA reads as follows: TGTGCCAGCAGTTTAGCGGAGGCCGCTGAAGCTTTCTTT. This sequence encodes CASSLAEAAEAFF. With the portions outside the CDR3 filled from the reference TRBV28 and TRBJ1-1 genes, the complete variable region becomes DVKVTQSSRYLVKRTGEKVFLECVQDMDHENMFWYRQDPGLGLRLIYFSYDVKMKEKGDIPEGYSVSREKKERFSLILESASTNQTSMYLCASSLAEAAEAFFGQGTRLTVV.